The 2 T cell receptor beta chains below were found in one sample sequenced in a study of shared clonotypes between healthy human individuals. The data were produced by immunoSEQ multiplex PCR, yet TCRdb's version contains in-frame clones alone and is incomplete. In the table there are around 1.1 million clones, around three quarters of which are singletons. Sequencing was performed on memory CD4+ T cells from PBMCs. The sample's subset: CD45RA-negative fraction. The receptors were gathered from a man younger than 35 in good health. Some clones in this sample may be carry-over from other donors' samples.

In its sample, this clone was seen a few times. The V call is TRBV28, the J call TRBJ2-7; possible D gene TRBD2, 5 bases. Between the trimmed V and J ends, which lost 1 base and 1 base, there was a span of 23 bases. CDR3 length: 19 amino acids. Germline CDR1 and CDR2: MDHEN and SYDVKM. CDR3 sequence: CASSLSSRLDSLWSYEQYF. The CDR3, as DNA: TGTGCCAGCAGTTTATCTTCGCGCTTGGACTCTCTCTGGTCCTACGAGCAGTACTTC.

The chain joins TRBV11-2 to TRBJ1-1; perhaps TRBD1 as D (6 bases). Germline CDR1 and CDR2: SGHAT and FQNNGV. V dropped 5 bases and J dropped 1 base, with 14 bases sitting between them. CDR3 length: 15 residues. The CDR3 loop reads CASSRGTGPNTEAFF. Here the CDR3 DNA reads TGTGCCAGCAGCCGGGGAACAGGGCCGAACACTGAAGCTTTCTTT.